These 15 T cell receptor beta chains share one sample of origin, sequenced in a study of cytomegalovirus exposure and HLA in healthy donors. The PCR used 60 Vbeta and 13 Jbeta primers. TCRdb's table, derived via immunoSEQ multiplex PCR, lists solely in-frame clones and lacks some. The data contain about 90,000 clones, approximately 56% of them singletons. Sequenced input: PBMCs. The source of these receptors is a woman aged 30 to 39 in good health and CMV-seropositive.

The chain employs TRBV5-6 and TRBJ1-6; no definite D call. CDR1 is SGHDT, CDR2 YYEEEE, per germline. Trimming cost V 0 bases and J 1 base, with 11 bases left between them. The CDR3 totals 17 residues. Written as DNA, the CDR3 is TGTGCCAGCAGCTTGGTAGGAGCCGGGTCCTATAATTCACCCCTCCACTTT. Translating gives CASSLVGAGSYNSPLHF. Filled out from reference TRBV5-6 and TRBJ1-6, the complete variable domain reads DAGVTQSPTHLIKTRGQQVTLRCSPKSGHDTVSWYQQALGQGPQFIFQYYEEEERQRGNFPDRFSGHQFPNYSSELNVNALLLGDSALYLCASSLVGAGSYNSPLHFGNGTRLTVT.

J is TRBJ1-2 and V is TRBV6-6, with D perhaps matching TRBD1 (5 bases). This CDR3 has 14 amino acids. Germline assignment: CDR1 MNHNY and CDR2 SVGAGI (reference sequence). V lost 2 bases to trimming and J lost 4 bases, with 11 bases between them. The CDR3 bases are TGTGCCAGCAGTTACGGGACTCCAGGCTATGGCTACACCTTC. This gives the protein CASSYGTPGYGYTF.

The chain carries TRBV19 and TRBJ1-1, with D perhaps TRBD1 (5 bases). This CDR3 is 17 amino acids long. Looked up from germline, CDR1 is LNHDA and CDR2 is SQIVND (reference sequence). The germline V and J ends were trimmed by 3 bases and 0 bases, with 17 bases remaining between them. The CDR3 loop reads CASSIGIGQFMNTEAFF. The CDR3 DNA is TGTGCCAGTAGTATTGGTATAGGACAATTCATGAACACTGAAGCTTTCTTT.

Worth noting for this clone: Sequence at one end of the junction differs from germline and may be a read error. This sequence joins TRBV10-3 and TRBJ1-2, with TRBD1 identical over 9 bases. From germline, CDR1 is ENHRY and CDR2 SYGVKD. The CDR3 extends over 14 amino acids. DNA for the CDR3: TGTGCCATCAGGAAGGGACAGGGAGTAGATGGCTACCCCTTC. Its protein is CAIRKGQGVDGYPF.

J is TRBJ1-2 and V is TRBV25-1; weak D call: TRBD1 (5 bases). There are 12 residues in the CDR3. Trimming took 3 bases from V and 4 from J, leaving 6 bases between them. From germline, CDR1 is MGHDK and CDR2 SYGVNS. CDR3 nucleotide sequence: TGTGCCAGCAGTGAGCAGGGCTATGGCTACACCTTC. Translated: CASSEQGYGYTF.

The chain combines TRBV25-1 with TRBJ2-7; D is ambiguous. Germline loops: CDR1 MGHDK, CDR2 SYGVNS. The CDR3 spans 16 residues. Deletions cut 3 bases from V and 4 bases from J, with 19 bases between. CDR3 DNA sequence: TGTGCCAGCAGTGACGGTTTCCGAATCCCCAATTACGAGCAGTACTTC. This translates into CASSDGFRIPNYEQYF.

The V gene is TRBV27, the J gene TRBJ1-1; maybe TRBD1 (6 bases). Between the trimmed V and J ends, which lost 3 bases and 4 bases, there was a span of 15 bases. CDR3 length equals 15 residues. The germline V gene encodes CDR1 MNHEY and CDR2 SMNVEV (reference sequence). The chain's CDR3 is CASSFRGAWGTEAFF. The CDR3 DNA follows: TGTGCCAGCAGTTTCAGGGGCGCGTGGGGCACTGAAGCTTTCTTT.

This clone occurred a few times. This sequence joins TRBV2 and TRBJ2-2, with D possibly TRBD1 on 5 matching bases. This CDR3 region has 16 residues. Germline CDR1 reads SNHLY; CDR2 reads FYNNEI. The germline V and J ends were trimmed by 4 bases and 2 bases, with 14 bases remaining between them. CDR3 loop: CASSAMSWTNTGELFF. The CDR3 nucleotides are TGTGCCAGCAGTGCAATGTCCTGGACAAACACCGGGGAGCTGTTTTTT.

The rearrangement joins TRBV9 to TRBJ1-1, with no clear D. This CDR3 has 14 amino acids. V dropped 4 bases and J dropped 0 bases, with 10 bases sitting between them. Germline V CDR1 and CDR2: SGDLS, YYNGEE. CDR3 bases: TGTGCCAGCAGCTCTGAGAGGCTGAACACTGAAGCTTTCTTT. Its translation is CASSSERLNTEAFF.

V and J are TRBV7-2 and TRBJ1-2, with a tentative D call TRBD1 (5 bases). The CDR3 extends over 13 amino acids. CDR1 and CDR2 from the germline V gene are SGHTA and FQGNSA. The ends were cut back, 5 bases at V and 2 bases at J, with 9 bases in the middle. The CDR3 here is CASSQDTNYGYTF. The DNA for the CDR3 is TGTGCCAGCAGCCAGGACACCAACTATGGCTACACCTTC.

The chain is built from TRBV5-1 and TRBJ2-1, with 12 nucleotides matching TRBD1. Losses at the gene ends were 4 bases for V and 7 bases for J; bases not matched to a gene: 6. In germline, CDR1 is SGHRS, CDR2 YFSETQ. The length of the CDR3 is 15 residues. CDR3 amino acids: CASSLGQGATNEQFF. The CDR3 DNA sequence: TGCGCCAGCAGCCTGGGACAGGGGGCCACTAATGAGCAGTTCTTC.

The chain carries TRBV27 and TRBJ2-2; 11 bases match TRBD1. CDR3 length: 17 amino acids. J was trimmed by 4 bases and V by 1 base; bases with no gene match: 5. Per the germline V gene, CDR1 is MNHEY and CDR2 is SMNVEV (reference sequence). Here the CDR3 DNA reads TGTGCCAGCAGTTTATTAACCGGGACAGGGGGCACCGGGGAGCTGTTTTTT. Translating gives CASSLLTGTGGTGELFF.

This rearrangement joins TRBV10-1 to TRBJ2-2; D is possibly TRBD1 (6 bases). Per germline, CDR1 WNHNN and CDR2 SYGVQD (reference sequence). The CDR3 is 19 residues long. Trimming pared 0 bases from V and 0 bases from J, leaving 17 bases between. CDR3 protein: CASSESLNPDSPNTGELFF. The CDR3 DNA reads TGCGCCAGCAGTGAGTCGCTTAATCCGGACAGCCCGAACACCGGGGAGCTGTTTTTT.

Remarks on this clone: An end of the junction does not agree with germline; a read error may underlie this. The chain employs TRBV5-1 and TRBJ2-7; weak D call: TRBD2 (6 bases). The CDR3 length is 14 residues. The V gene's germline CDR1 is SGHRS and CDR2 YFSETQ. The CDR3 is CASSPGGYSCEQYF. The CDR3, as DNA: TGCGCCAGCAGCCCTGGAGGGTACTCCTGCGAGCAGTACTTC.

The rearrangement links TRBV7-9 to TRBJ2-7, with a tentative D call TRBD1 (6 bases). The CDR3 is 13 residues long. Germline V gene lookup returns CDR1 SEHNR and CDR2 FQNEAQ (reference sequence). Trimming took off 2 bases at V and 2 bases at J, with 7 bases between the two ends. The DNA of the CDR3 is TGTGCCAGCAGCTTAAGGGGGACCTACGAGCAGTACTTC. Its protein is CASSLRGTYEQYF.